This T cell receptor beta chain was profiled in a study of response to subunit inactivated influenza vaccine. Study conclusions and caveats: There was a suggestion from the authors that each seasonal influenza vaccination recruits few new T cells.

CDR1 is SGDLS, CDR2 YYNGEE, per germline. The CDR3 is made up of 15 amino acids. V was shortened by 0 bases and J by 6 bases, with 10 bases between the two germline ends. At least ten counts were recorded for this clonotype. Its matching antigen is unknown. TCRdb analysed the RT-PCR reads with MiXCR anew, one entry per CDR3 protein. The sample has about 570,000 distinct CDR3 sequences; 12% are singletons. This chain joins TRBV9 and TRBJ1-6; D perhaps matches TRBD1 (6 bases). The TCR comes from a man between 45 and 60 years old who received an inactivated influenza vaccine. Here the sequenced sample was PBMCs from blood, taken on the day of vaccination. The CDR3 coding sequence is TGTGCCAGCAGCGTAGGGGTCAGGGGTAATTCACCCCTCCACTTT. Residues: CASSVGVRGNSPLHF.